The 9 T cell receptor beta chains given below trace back to one sample, sequenced in a study of cytomegalovirus exposure and HLA in healthy donors. PCR primers comprised 60 Vbeta and 13 Jbeta primers. Measured with immunoSEQ multiplex PCR; TCRdb has only the in-frame clones, and not every one. The table shows 75,000 to 100,000 clones, with roughly 70% occurring only once. The source material was PBMCs. The receptors shown here come from a male donor in good health and CMV-seronegative.

A few counts support this clone. The chain joins TRBV6-5 to TRBJ2-2; 7 bases map to TRBD2. Germline V CDR1 and CDR2: MNHEY, SVGAGI. V lost 5 bases, J lost 6 bases, and 6 bases stayed unmatched. CDR3 length equals 14 residues. This chain's CDR3 is CASSPRLAAGELFF. CDR3 nucleotides: TGTGCCAGCAGTCCCCGACTAGCCGCCGGGGAGCTGTTTTTT.

The rearrangement uses TRBV30 and TRBJ2-3; maybe TRBD1 (6 bases). This CDR3 has 14 amino acids. V lost 4 bases and J 2 bases, leaving 13 bases between the germline ends. The V gene's germline CDR1 is GTSNPN and CDR2 SVGIG (reference sequence). CDR3 sequence reads: CAWTQGRATDTQYF. The CDR3 coding sequence is TGTGCCTGGACCCAGGGGCGGGCCACAGATACGCAGTATTTT.

CDR3 nucleotide sequence: TGTGCCTGGAGGTCAGGGGAAGCTTTCTTT. This gives the protein CAWRSGEAFF. The V and J genes are TRBV30 and TRBJ1-1, with D possibly TRBD1 on 5 matching bases. V lost 3 bases and J 8 bases, leaving 7 bases between the germline ends. The CDR3 loop spans 10 amino acids. CDR1 and CDR2 from the germline V gene are GTSNPN and SVGIG (reference sequence).

The J gene is TRBJ2-5, the V gene TRBV2, with D possibly being TRBD2 (6 bases). With 6 bases removed from V and 7 bases from J, the gap between germline ends came to 21 bases. The V gene's germline CDR1 is SNHLY and CDR2 FYNNEI. The CDR3 is 15 residues long. The CDR3 is CASRRSTRQQGTQYF. CDR3 DNA sequence: TGTGCCAGCAGGCGGTCGACTAGACAGCAGGGGACCCAGTACTTC.

The chain uses TRBV5-1 and TRBJ1-1, with D unresolved. Trimming stripped 0 bases from V and 0 bases from J, with 9 bases between. CDR1 is SGHRS and CDR2 is YFSETQ in the germline V gene. CDR3 length equals 15 residues. CDR3 sequence (DNA): TGCGCCAGCAGCTTGGGACGGGGAATGAACACTGAAGCTTTCTTT. It codes for CASSLGRGMNTEAFF.

This clone was picked up one time. The chain recombines TRBV30 with TRBJ1-3; TRBD1 is a possible D gene (5 bases). CDR3 length: 13 residues. The V end lost 5 bases, the J end lost 4 bases, and 12 bases lay between the germline ends. The germline V gene has CDR1 GTSNPN and CDR2 SVGIG (reference sequence). The CDR3 DNA reads TGTGCCTGGGGGGCTTCTTTGGGAAACACCATATATTTT. It encodes CAWGASLGNTIYF.

The V and J genes are TRBV7-3 and TRBJ2-2; 10 bases are shared with TRBD2. V shed 4 bases and J 4 bases; nucleotides not matched to a gene: 6. CDR3 length equals 16 residues. Germline V gene sequence: CDR1 SGHTA, CDR2 FQGTGA. CDR3 nucleotide sequence: TGTGCCAGCAGCTCACAGACTAGCGGGCTCACCGGGGAGCTGTTTTTT. This sequence encodes CASSSQTSGLTGELFF.

This chain joins TRBV6-6 and TRBJ2-1; 9 positions agree with TRBD2. Germline loops: CDR1 MNHNY, CDR2 SVGAGI (reference sequence). After removal of 7 bases from V and 0 bases from J, the junction contained 7 bases not matched to a gene. This CDR3 is 16 amino acids long. The CDR3: CASIMTSGSSYNEQFF. The CDR3 DNA follows: TGTGCCAGCATCATGACTAGCGGTAGCTCCTACAATGAGCAGTTCTTC.

The chain joins TRBV9 to TRBJ2-1; 9 positions match TRBD2. Germline V CDR1 and CDR2: SGDLS, YYNGEE. With 0 bases clipped from V and 9 bases from J, the junction kept 7 bases outside the gene matches. The CDR3 runs 15 residues. Here the CDR3 DNA reads TGTGCCAGCAGCGTAGTGGGGACTAGCAGTGGTGAGCAGTTCTTC. Protein sequence: CASSVVGTSSGEQFF.